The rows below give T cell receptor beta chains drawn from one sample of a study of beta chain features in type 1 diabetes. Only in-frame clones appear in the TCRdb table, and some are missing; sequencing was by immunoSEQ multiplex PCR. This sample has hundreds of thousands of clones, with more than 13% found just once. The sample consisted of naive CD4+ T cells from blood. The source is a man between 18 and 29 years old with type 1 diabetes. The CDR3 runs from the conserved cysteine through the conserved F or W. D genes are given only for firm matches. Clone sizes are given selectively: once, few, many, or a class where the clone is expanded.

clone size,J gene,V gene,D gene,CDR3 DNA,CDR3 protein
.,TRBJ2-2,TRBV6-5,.,TGTGCCAGCAGTTACGACGGAATTATCGACACCGGGGAGCTGTTTTTT,CASSYDGIIDTGELFF
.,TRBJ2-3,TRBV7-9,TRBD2,TGTGCCAGCAGCCAGATCTTGGGCGGGAGTACAGATACGCAGTATTTT,CASSQILGGSTDTQYF
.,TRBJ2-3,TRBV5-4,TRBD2,TGTGCCAGCAGCTTGGAACTAGCGGGGGGCTCAGATACGCAGTATTTT,CASSLELAGGSDTQYF
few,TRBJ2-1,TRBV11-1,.,TGTGCCAGCAGCTTAGCGGGGGGCACGGGAAATGAGCAGTTCTTC,CASSLAGGTGNEQFF
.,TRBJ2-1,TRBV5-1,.,TGCGCCAGCAGTAGGTCCCCGGGGAATGAGCAGTTCTTC,CASSRSPGNEQFF
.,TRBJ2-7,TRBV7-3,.,TGTGCCAGCAGCTTAACCCCCGGGTACGAGCAGTACTTC,CASSLTPGYEQYF
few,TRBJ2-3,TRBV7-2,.,TGTGCCAGCAGCCAATCCCGGGGTGGAGATACGCAGTATTTT,CASSQSRGGDTQYF
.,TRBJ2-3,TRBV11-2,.,TGTGCCAGCAGCTTAGATGCCAGCACAGATACGCAGTATTTT,CASSLDASTDTQYF
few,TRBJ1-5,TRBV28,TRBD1,TGTGCCAGCAGCCCCCTAGGACAGGGGGTCGTTAATCAGCCCCAGCATTTT,CASSPLGQGVVNQPQHF
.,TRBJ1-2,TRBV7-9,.,TGTGCCAGCAGCTTACGGGGTCCCTCGGGAGGCTACACCTTC,CASSLRGPSGGYTF
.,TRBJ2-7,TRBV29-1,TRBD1,TGCAGCGTTGCGGGACAGGGTCTTTACGAGCAGTACTTC,CSVAGQGLYEQYF
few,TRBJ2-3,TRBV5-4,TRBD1,TGTGCCAGCAGTCCGGTACAGGGGGCTCGGGATACGCAGTATTTT,CASSPVQGARDTQYF
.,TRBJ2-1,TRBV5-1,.,TGCGCCAGTTCGACTGGGGCCAATGAGCAGTTCTTC,CASSTGANEQFF
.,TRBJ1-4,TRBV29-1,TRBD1,TGCAGCGTTTTTACTCACGGGACAGCGAATGAAAAACTGTTTTTT,CSVFTHGTANEKLFF
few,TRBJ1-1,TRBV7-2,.,TGTGCCAGCAGCTTAGTTTGGGCGGGATTGAACACTGAAGCTTTCTTT,CASSLVWAGLNTEAFF
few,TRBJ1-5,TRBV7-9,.,TGTGCCAGCAGCTTTGGCAATCAGCCCCAGCATTTT,CASSFGNQPQHF
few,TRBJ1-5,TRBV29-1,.,TGCAGCGTTCAGCCCGGACAGCCTAATCAGCCCCAGCATTTT,CSVQPGQPNQPQHF
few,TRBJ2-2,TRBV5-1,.,TGCGCCAGCAGCCCCACCTCCGGTGTGAACACCGGGGAGCTGTTTTTT,CASSPTSGVNTGELFF
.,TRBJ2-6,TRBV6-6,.,TGTGCCAGCAATACGGACCGTAGCTCTGGGGCCAACGTCCTGACTTTC,CASNTDRSSGANVLTF
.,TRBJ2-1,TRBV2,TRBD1,TGTGCCAGCAGTGAAGATGACAGGGCATCCTACAATGAGCAGTTCTTC,CASSEDDRASYNEQFF
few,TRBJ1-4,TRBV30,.,TGTGCCTGGAAAACCCAGCTATCAACTAATGAAAAACTGTTTTTT,CAWKTQLSTNEKLFF
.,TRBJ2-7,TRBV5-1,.,TGCGCCAGCAGTTCCGACTACGAGCAGTACTTC,CASSSDYEQYF
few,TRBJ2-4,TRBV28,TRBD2,TGTGCCAGCAGTTTAACCAGCGGGAGAAGCATTCAGTACTTC,CASSLTSGRSIQYF
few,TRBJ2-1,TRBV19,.,TGTGCCAGTAGTACCCACCACGGCGGGTACAATGAGCAGTTCTTC,CASSTHHGGYNEQFF
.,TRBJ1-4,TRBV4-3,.,TGCGCCAGCAGCCAAGATTTTCGCGGGAACGGAAAACTGTTTTTT,CASSQDFRGNGKLFF
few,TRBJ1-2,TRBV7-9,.,TGTGCCAGCAGCTTGGCCCACAGGGATGGCTACACCTTC,CASSLAHRDGYTF
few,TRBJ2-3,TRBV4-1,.,TGCGCCAGCAGCCAGCTGGGGGCTAGAGATACGCAGTATTTT,CASSQLGARDTQYF
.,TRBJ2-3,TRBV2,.,TGTGCCAGCAGTGTAGGAGAAGGAGATACGCAGTATTTT,CASSVGEGDTQYF
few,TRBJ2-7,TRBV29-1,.,TGCAGCGTTGGGGAACAGAGCTCCTACGAGCAGTACTTC,CSVGEQSSYEQYF